Presented here are 3 T cell receptor beta chains from one specimen sequenced in a study of CXCR3-negative and CXCR3-positive naive CD8 T cells. UMI-tagged TRB cDNA libraries were built via 5' RACE. After re-calling the 5' RACE reads, TCRdb lists one entry per CDR3 protein, DNA absent. In all, the sample yields roughly 59,000 distinct CDR3 sequences. Findings and caveats of the study: Hydrophobicity was higher for TRB CDR3s found in CXCR3-positive naive cells than in CXCR3-negative naive cells.

These receptors have no identified antigens. The sequencing sample was made of naive CXCR3+ CD8+ T cells from blood. Indicated subset: CD45RO-CCR7+CD27+CD95- naive CD8+ T cells expressing CXCR3 (TNR3+). These receptors originate from a human donor in good health. Some clones in this sample may be carry-over from other donors' samples.

This sequence joins TRBV29-1 and TRBJ2-7; TCRdb returns TRBD2, unconfirmable since there is no DNA. The CDR3 is made up of 13 amino acids. The germline V gene encodes CDR1 SQVTM and CDR2 ANQGSEA. CDR3 in amino acids: CSVGWRDGYEQYF.

The chain employs TRBV14 and TRBJ1-6; there is no DNA to check the TCRdb D call of TRBD1. The CDR3 is 14 amino acids. CDR1 is SGHDN and CDR2 is FVKESK in the germline V gene. The CDR3 is CASSRDRDNSPLHF.

This chain joins TRBV4-1 and TRBJ2-7; the D call of TRBD1 rests on TCRdb alone, since no DNA is present to check it. CDR1 is MGHRA and CDR2 is YSYEKL in the germline V gene. CDR3 length: 19 amino acids. The CDR3 spells CASSPTGGTGSSGPYEQYF.